A single sample is the source of the 18 T cell receptor beta chains below, sequenced in a study of identical twins. TCRdb called the 5' RACE reads again in MiXCR, with one record for every CDR3 protein. The repertoire holds around 550,000 distinct CDR3 sequences, with 15% as singletons. These sequences were also reported in another study, on yellow fever vaccine responses in identical twins.

The sample was CD4+ T cells sorted from blood. Every receptor here comes from a woman aged 18-35 years in good health.

In this sample, this clonotype turned up a few times. The chain links TRBV20-1 to TRBJ2-7, with 10 bases aligning to TRBD2. CDR3 length: 14 residues. V trimming: 6 bases; J trimming: 5 bases; junction bases outside the gene matches: 10. The germline CDR1 and CDR2 sequences are DFQATT and SNEGSKA (reference sequence). The CDR3 is CSAHLAGVAHEQYF. DNA for the CDR3: TGCAGTGCCCATCTAGCGGGAGTCGCCCACGAGCAGTACTTC.

This clonotype was picked up a small number of times. The chain carries TRBV20-1 and TRBJ2-3; 11 bases line up with TRBD2. The V segment lost 6 bases and the J segment 5 bases; nucleotides outside the gene matches: 7. Germline values: CDR1 DFQATT, CDR2 SNEGSKA (reference sequence). The length of the CDR3 is 14 residues. The CDR3 here is CSAQLAGVVDTQYF. The CDR3 nucleotides read TGCAGTGCGCAACTAGCGGGAGTTGTAGATACGCAGTATTTT.

There are a few counts of this clonotype. The V call is TRBV5-1, the J call TRBJ2-5; 8 nucleotides match TRBD2. Unmatched junction bases numbered 0, after V lost 5 bases and J lost 3 bases. The CDR3 has 12 amino acids. The germline V gene encodes CDR1 SGHRS and CDR2 YFSETQ. The CDR3 region has the DNA TGCGCCAGCAGGGGACTAGAAGAGACCCAGTACTTC. Its translation: CASRGLEETQYF.

The chain couples TRBV7-9 to TRBJ1-6, with D tentatively TRBD1 (5 bases). This CDR3 contains 14 residues. The germline CDR1 and CDR2 sequences are SEHNR and FQNEAQ (reference sequence). Trimming removed 6 bases at V and 7 bases at J, with 13 bases between. The CDR3 bases are TGTGCCAGCAGGGAGGGGAGGGTGAATTCACCCCTCCACTTT. It specifies CASREGRVNSPLHF.

This clonotype showed up many times. The chain is built from TRBV5-1 and TRBJ2-1; D is ambiguous. CDR3 length: 15 amino acids. The ends were cut back, 0 bases at V and 2 bases at J, with 9 bases in the middle. Germline CDR1 SGHRS, CDR2 YFSETQ. CDR3 sequence: CASSLEHHAYNEQFF. In DNA, the CDR3 is TGCGCCAGCAGCTTGGAGCACCACGCCTACAATGAGCAGTTCTTC.

This clonotype was counted only a few times. The chain is built from TRBV3-1 and TRBJ2-7; 9 bases align to TRBD2. V lost 4 bases, J lost 0 bases, and 10 bases stayed unmatched. Germline-derived CDR1 and CDR2 are LGHDT and YNNKEL (reference sequence). The CDR3 length is 17 residues. As DNA, the CDR3 is TGTGCCAGCAGCCTCACCCCGACTAGCGGAGGCTCCTACGAGCAGTACTTC. It yields the protein CASSLTPTSGGSYEQYF.

The J gene is TRBJ2-7, the V gene TRBV7-9, with D possibly being TRBD2 (7 bases). Trimming took 5 bases from V and 2 from J, leaving 22 bases between them. Germline V gene data show CDR1 as SEHNR and CDR2 as FQNEAQ (reference sequence). This CDR3 contains 17 residues. CDR3 nucleotide sequence: TGTGCCAGCAGCCCAACCTGGGGGGGGGCCAAGACCTACGAGCAGTACTTC. It translates to CASSPTWGGAKTYEQYF.

The V gene is TRBV7-9, the J gene TRBJ2-7; D remains unclear. There are 13 residues in the CDR3. From germline, CDR1 is SEHNR and CDR2 FQNEAQ (reference sequence). V was cut by 1 base and J by 5 bases, with 9 bases left in between. CDR3 loop: CASSLGISNEQYV. The CDR3 DNA sequence: TGTGCCAGCAGCTTAGGGATATCCAACGAGCAGTACGTC.

The chain links TRBV2 to TRBJ2-5; 10 nucleotides agree with TRBD2. This CDR3 spans 14 amino acids. Germline CDR1 SNHLY, CDR2 FYNNEI. Losses at the gene ends were 4 bases for V and 4 bases for J; bases not matched to a gene: 3. The CDR3, as DNA: TGTGCCAGCAGTGCTAGCGGGAGTCGAGAGACCCAGTACTTC. Its translation: CASSASGSRETQYF.

This clonotype was observed a handful of times. The chain carries TRBV10-3 and TRBJ1-4; D perhaps matches TRBD1 (5 bases). The CDR3 spans 16 residues. V lost 2 bases and J 2 bases, leaving 12 bases between the germline ends. Germline V lookup: CDR1 ENHRY, CDR2 SYGVKD. Here the CDR3 DNA reads TGTGCCATCAGTGAGGGAGGGGCGATCACTAATGAAAAACTGTTTTTT. Its protein is CAISEGGAITNEKLFF.

This rearrangement joins TRBV20-1 to TRBJ1-6, with a weak D call TRBD1 (6 bases). CDR3 length: 15 residues. V dropped 5 bases and J dropped 5 bases, with 16 bases sitting between them. CDR1 is DFQATT and CDR2 is SNEGSKA in the germline V gene (reference sequence). CDR3 DNA sequence: TGCAGTGCTCGAGTTCGGGGGGCTGATAATTCACCCCTCCACTTT. This codes for CSARVRGADNSPLHF.

In this sample, this clonotype turned up many times. This rearrangement joins TRBV3-1 to TRBJ2-1; 11 nucleotides align to TRBD2. This CDR3 region has 15 residues. Trimming at V came to 2 bases and at J to 5 bases, leaving 2 bases not matched to a gene. Germline CDR1 reads LGHDT; CDR2 reads YNNKEL (reference sequence). The CDR3 DNA reads TGTGCCAGCAGCCAACCGGGACTAGCGGACAATGAGCAGTTCTTC. Protein: CASSQPGLADNEQFF.

A few counts support this clonotype. V is TRBV11-2 and J is TRBJ2-3; D ambiguous. V was trimmed by 5 bases and J by 7 bases, leaving 16 bases between them. Germline-derived CDR1 and CDR2 are SGHAT and FQNNGV. This CDR3 spans 14 amino acids. CDR3 region: CASSLGSWGNTQYF. The CDR3 nucleotides are TGTGCCAGCAGCCTGGGCTCCTGGGGTAATACGCAGTATTTT.

The chain links TRBV7-6 to TRBJ2-1, with D perhaps matching TRBD1 or TRBD2 (5 bases each). Germline-derived CDR1 and CDR2 are SGHVS and FNYEAQ. The germline V and J ends were trimmed by 5 bases and 6 bases, with 17 bases remaining between them. CDR3 length: 15 residues. CDR3 protein: CASSLLGESINEQFF. CDR3 DNA: TGTGCCAGCAGCCTCCTGGGGGAAAGTATCAATGAGCAGTTCTTC.

The genes are TRBV20-1 and TRBJ2-7; 11 positions match TRBD2. Germline values: CDR1 DFQATT, CDR2 SNEGSKA (reference sequence). The CDR3 runs 13 residues. With V trimmed by 5 bases and J by 7 bases, 7 bases remained unmatched. In DNA form, the CDR3 reads TGCAGTGCTTGTCGGGCTAGCGGGAGGGAGCAGTACTTC. Its protein is CSACRASGREQYF.

This clonotype was seen more than once but under ten times. The V call is TRBV7-8, the J call TRBJ2-3; 14 nucleotides line up with TRBD2. Unmatched junction bases numbered 12, after V lost 5 bases and J lost 5 bases. Germline V gene lookup returns CDR1 SGHVS and CDR2 FQNEAQ. CDR3 length equals 18 residues. The CDR3 here is CASSTPSGLAGVGDTQYF. In DNA form, the CDR3 reads TGTGCCAGCAGCACGCCTTCGGGACTAGCGGGGGTTGGAGATACGCAGTATTTT.

J is TRBJ2-7 and V is TRBV19; 10 bases match TRBD2. This CDR3 contains 15 residues. CDR1 is LNHDA and CDR2 is SQIVND in the germline V gene (reference sequence). Germline trimming cut 3 bases from V and 7 bases from J; bases unmatched to any gene: 9. CDR3 nucleotide sequence: TGTGCCAGTAGTATTCGGGCTAGCGGGAGATATGAGCAGTACTTC. This codes for CASSIRASGRYEQYF.

This clonotype occurred a few times. The chain couples TRBV20-1 to TRBJ1-1; no clear D gene. Trimming shortened V by 6 bases and J by 10 bases, and 18 bases separated the two germline ends. Germline V lookup: CDR1 DFQATT, CDR2 SNEGSKA (reference sequence). This CDR3 contains 12 residues. CDR3 sequence (DNA): TGCAGTGCCAGCGATGGTCGAGACGGAGCTTTCTTT. The encoded protein is CSASDGRDGAFF.